The clone carrying this TCR beta chain was picked up a small number of times. Its cognate antigen is unknown. This entry belongs to a study of immune evolution from preneoplasia to lung adenocarcinoma. Study results and caveats: Normal lung had highest clonality; later lesions appeared denser, more diverse. Top clone frequencies peaked in normal lung, apparently declining through invasive adenocarcinoma.

The CDR3 extends over 15 amino acids. Germline V gene sequence: CDR1 SEHNR, CDR2 FQNEAQ (reference sequence). V dropped 2 bases and J dropped 4; count of bases not matched to a gene: 6. The protocol was immunoSEQ multiplex PCR, while the TCRdb copy is restricted to in-frame clones and leaves out a portion. The profile shows over 700 clones, approximately 43% of them singletons. Sequencing was carried out using FFPE normal lung tissue adjacent to the tumor. This sequence originates from a person aged 45 to 59 with lung adenocarcinoma. This chain links TRBV7-9 with TRBJ2-7; 9 nucleotides line up with TRBD1. The CDR3 loop reads CASSLLGTGSYEQYF. CDR3 nucleotides: TGTGCCAGCAGCTTATTAGGGACAGGGTCGTACGAGCAGTACTTC.